This T cell receptor (beta chain) was retrieved from a study of blood T cell repertoires in COVID-19. Across the whole study: Collection of acute and convalescent COVID-19 samples took place in the United States, Italy and Spain. Sample material is recorded as cDNA or gDNA derived from T cells, B-cell-depleted T cells, or PBMCs.

CDR1 is DFQATT and CDR2 is SNEGSKA in the germline V gene (reference sequence). The CDR3 has 11 residues. With V trimmed by 8 bases and J by 11 bases, 9 bases remained unmatched. The authors' processing: Estimation of nucleated cell counts relied on the amplification of reference gene primers. Repertoires were generated with immunoSEQ multiplex PCR, while TCRdb's copy carries only in-frame clones and drops some. D and trimming come from the DNA, and the V and J calls and clone size come from that table. The table has around 230,000 clones, approximately 82% seen once. The sequenced material came from peripheral blood. This chain connects TRBV20-1 to TRBJ2-3; 8 bases are shared with TRBD1. The receptor comes from a woman aged 45 to 65 with acute or convalescent COVID-19. CDR3 coding DNA: TGCAGTCCTAAAGGTGGGACAGGGCAGTATTTT. This encodes CSPKGGTGQYF.